The 31 T cell receptor beta chains given below trace back to one sample, sequenced in a study of blood T cell repertoires in COVID-19 (dated by TCRdb to the early 2020s). The library was prepared using the immunoSEQ multiplex PCR assay. TCRdb holds this immuneACCESS table with in-frame rearrangements only. Some clones are missing; in checked studies, unresolved V genes explain under half, and the rest has no known cause. The sample records approximately 100,000 clones, over 75% of which are singletons. The ten largest clones add up to more than 9% of the sample. Specimen: peripheral blood. These receptors originate from a woman younger than 45 with acute or convalescent COVID-19.

J is TRBJ1-6 and V is TRBV30, with TRBD1 as a possible D gene (6 bases). CDR3 length equals 13 residues. CDR1 GTSNPN and CDR2 SVGIG come from the germline V gene (reference sequence). Trimming removed 2 bases at V and 10 bases at J, with 12 bases between. The CDR3 DNA reads as TGTGCCTGGAGTACAGGGCTTAGGTCACCCCTCCACTTT. Encoded protein: CAWSTGLRSPLHF.

V is TRBV4-2 and J is TRBJ1-2; D gene unclear. From germline, CDR1 is LGHNA and CDR2 YNFKEQ. This CDR3 has 15 amino acids. The V gene lost 1 base and the J gene lost 5 bases, with 14 bases spanning the gap. Here the CDR3 DNA reads TGTGCCAGCAGCCAAGGGGCCCTCTCAGATTATGGCTACACCTTC. It codes for CASSQGALSDYGYTF.

The chain joins TRBV19 to TRBJ1-6, with 7 bases identical to TRBD1. The CDR3 is made up of 17 amino acids. Losses at the gene ends were 5 bases for V and 0 bases for J; bases not matched to a gene: 7. Germline V CDR1 and CDR2: LNHDA, SQIVND (reference sequence). This CDR3 reads CASSGGQQSSYNSPLHF. CDR3 in DNA: TGTGCCAGTAGTGGGGGACAGCAGAGCTCCTATAATTCACCCCTCCACTTT.

This clone was found a few times. The CDR3 loop reads CASSAQGDQPQHF. CDR3 bases: TGCGCCAGCAGCGCACAGGGGGATCAGCCCCAGCATTTT. The V and J genes are TRBV5-1 and TRBJ1-5; TRBD1 aligns across 8 bases. Germline V gene lookup returns CDR1 SGHRS and CDR2 YFSETQ. This CDR3 is 13 amino acids long. Unmatched junction bases numbered 2, after V lost 4 bases and J lost 5 bases.

The rearrangement joins TRBV18 to TRBJ2-7; D is uncertain. This CDR3 has 14 amino acids. Per germline, CDR1 KGHSH and CDR2 LQKENI. Trimming took off 6 bases at V and 3 bases at J, with 15 bases between the two ends. The CDR3 DNA reads as TGTGCCAGCTCCCCCGCTGTTACGGGCTACGAGCAGTACTTC. Translation gives CASSPAVTGYEQYF.

V and J are TRBV29-1 and TRBJ2-1, with TRBD2 as a possible D gene (7 bases). This CDR3 region has 13 residues. V was clipped by 7 bases and J by 3 bases, with 13 bases between them. Germline values: CDR1 SQVTM, CDR2 ANQGSEA. This CDR3 reads CSAGEGNYNEQFF. CDR3 coding DNA: TGCAGCGCAGGGGAGGGAAACTACAATGAGCAGTTCTTC.

The rearrangement uses TRBV5-6 and TRBJ2-3, with D perhaps TRBD1 (5 bases). Trimming took off 0 bases at V and 9 bases at J, with 11 bases between the two ends. This CDR3 is 13 amino acids long. The germline V gene has CDR1 SGHDT and CDR2 YYEEEE. As DNA, the CDR3 is TGTGCCAGCAGCTTGGAGGGGTACGGGACGCAGTATTTT. It is translated as CASSLEGYGTQYF.

V usage is TRBV7-9 and J usage is TRBJ2-1; 8 nucleotides align to TRBD2. Per the germline V gene, CDR1 is SEHNR and CDR2 is FQNEAQ (reference sequence). The CDR3 spans 15 residues. V lost 2 bases, J lost 5 bases, and 5 bases stayed unmatched. For the CDR3, the DNA is TGTGCCAGCAGCTTACCCGAGCGGGAGAACAATGAGCAGTTCTTC. Translated, it gives CASSLPERENNEQFF.

This clone appeared a single time. The chain links TRBV19 to TRBJ2-1, with a weak D call TRBD2 (5 bases). CDR1 is LNHDA, CDR2 SQIVND, per germline (reference sequence). The CDR3 runs to 14 residues. The V gene lost 2 bases and the J gene lost 7 bases, with 12 bases spanning the gap. DNA for the CDR3: TGTGCCAGTAGTATAACTCCTGGACTTAATGAGCAGTTCTTC. This gives the protein CASSITPGLNEQFF.

CDR3 amino acids: CASSQGGSSPLHF. CDR3 coding DNA: TGTGCCAGCAGCCAGGGAGGAAGTTCACCCCTCCACTTT. This chain joins TRBV25-1 and TRBJ1-6; the D gene is possibly TRBD1 (5 bases). The CDR3 is made up of 13 amino acids. Germline CDR1 is MGHDK and CDR2 is SYGVNS. V gave up 6 bases and J gave up 9 bases, with 12 bases separating them. The whole variable domain, remainder taken from reference TRBV25-1 and TRBJ1-6, is EADIYQTPRYLVIGTGKKITLECSQTMGHDKMYWYQQDPGMELHLIHYSYGVNSTEKGDLSSESTVSRIRTEHFPLTLESARPSHTSQYLCASSQGGSSPLHFGNGTRLTVT.

V is TRBV10-3 and J is TRBJ2-7; 9 nucleotides line up with TRBD1. The germline CDR1 and CDR2 sequences are ENHRY and SYGVKD. The CDR3 length is 14 residues. V shed 8 bases and J 9 bases; nucleotides not matched to a gene: 14. The CDR3 DNA follows: TGTGCCATCGGGATTGGACAGGGGTATGCTGGGCAGTACTTC. As protein: CAIGIGQGYAGQYF.

The chain links TRBV6-2 or TRBV6-3 to TRBJ1-3; TRBD1 is a possible D gene (5 bases). V dropped 6 bases and J dropped 0 bases, with 12 bases sitting between them. This CDR3 is 15 amino acids long. The V gene's germline CDR1 is MNHEY and CDR2 SVGEGT. CDR3 loop: CASSRDSASGNTIYF. The CDR3 DNA follows: TGTGCCAGCAGCCGAGACAGCGCCTCTGGAAACACCATATATTTT.

J is TRBJ1-3 and V is TRBV28, with TRBD1 matching 10 bases. Germline assignment: CDR1 MDHEN and CDR2 SYDVKM. CDR3 length: 14 amino acids. The ends lost 6 bases at V and 3 bases at J; junction bases unmatched: 2. CDR3 DNA sequence: TGTGCCAGCAGCGACAGGGGGCTTGGAAACACCATATATTTT. Translated, it gives CASSDRGLGNTIYF. The complete variable domain, with remaining parts taken from reference TRBV28 and TRBJ1-3, reads DVKVTQSSRYLVKRTGEKVFLECVQDMDHENMFWYRQDPGLGLRLIYFSYDVKMKEKGDIPEGYSVSREKKERFSLILESASTNQTSMYLCASSDRGLGNTIYFGEGSWLTVV.

This chain joins TRBV3-1 (or the pseudogene TRBV3-2) and TRBJ1-5; 7 nucleotides agree with TRBD1. The germline V gene encodes CDR1 LGHDT and CDR2 YNNKEL (reference sequence). Trimming cost V 0 bases and J 7 bases; bases outside gene matches: 6. The CDR3 is 15 residues long. The CDR3 is CASSQDHRGGQPQHF. CDR3 nucleotide sequence: TGTGCCAGCAGCCAAGACCACAGGGGTGGGCAGCCCCAGCATTTT.

The sample holds one count of this clone. The V gene is TRBV28, the J gene TRBJ2-1, with TRBD2 matching over 12 bases. This CDR3 is 15 amino acids long. After removal of 5 bases from V and 8 bases from J, the junction contained 7 bases not matched to a gene. Germline loops: CDR1 MDHEN, CDR2 SYDVKM. The CDR3 loop is CASSPLAGGPHEQFF. Written as DNA, the CDR3 is TGTGCCAGCAGTCCGCTAGCGGGGGGGCCCCATGAGCAGTTCTTC.

The chain employs TRBV5-1 and TRBJ2-3; 11 positions match TRBD2. Trimming at V came to 2 bases and at J to 6 bases, leaving 5 bases not matched to a gene. Germline CDR1 SGHRS, CDR2 YFSETQ. CDR3 length: 15 residues. The CDR3 DNA sequence: TGCGCCAGCAGCTTTAGCGGGGGGGCAGGGGATACGCAGTATTTT. Amino acids: CASSFSGGAGDTQYF.

V gene TRBV10-3 combines with J gene TRBJ1-5; perhaps TRBD1 as D (6 bases). The V end was cut by 6 bases, the J end by 9 bases, with 18 bases between. CDR1 and CDR2 (germline): ENHRY, SYGVKD. CDR3 length: 14 residues. The CDR3 DNA follows: TGTGCCATCAGCGACCTGGGGGCCGTTGGGCCCCAGCATTTT. It codes for CAISDLGAVGPQHF.

The chain recombines TRBV11-2 with TRBJ2-1; D call uncertain. In germline, CDR1 is SGHAT, CDR2 FQNNGV. V was cut by 4 bases and J by 3 bases, with 16 bases left in between. The CDR3 has 16 residues. The DNA for the CDR3 is TGTGCCAGCAGCTCCTTGGAGCGCCCTGTCTACAATGAGCAGTTCTTC. Its protein is CASSSLERPVYNEQFF.

DNA of the CDR3: TGTGCCAGCAGCCCCCTGGACAGGGCTGGCTATGGCTACACCTTC. Encoded protein: CASSPLDRAGYGYTF. The rearrangement uses TRBV3-1 (or the pseudogene TRBV3-2) and TRBJ1-2; 8 bases agree with TRBD1. Trimming took 4 bases from V and 4 from J; bases not matched to a gene: 8. The CDR3 is 15 residues long. CDR1 and CDR2 from the germline V gene are LGHDT and YNNKEL (reference sequence).

CDR3 sequence reads: CASSMQGGSNQPQHF. The CDR3, as DNA: TGTGCCAGTAGTATGCAGGGAGGTAGCAATCAGCCCCAGCATTTT. This chain uses TRBV19 with TRBJ1-5; D possibly corresponds to TRBD1 (5 bases). Per germline, CDR1 LNHDA and CDR2 SQIVND (reference sequence). The CDR3 runs to 15 residues. V dropped 3 bases and J dropped 0 bases, with 9 bases sitting between them.

The gene calls are TRBV7-3 and TRBJ2-3, with 8 bases that match TRBD2. Germline trimming cut 11 bases from V and 0 bases from J; bases unmatched to any gene: 7. The CDR3 loop spans 14 amino acids. CDR1 is SGHTA and CDR2 is FQGTGA in the germline V gene. CDR3 nucleotides: TGTGCCTCCGGGAGGGGGGAGAGCACAGATACGCAGTATTTT. Residues: CASGRGESTDTQYF.

CDR3 in DNA: TGTGCCAGCAGCAAAGGTATTCAGCTGGACAGGGGGTTTAATGAGCAGTTCTTC. Residues: CASSKGIQLDRGFNEQFF. The rearrangement joins TRBV21-1 to TRBJ2-1; TRBD1 was called by the table and not checked on the DNA. TRBV21-1 corresponds to a pseudogene. There are 18 residues in the CDR3.

The chain joins TRBV5-4 to TRBJ1-1; D possibly corresponds to TRBD1 (5 bases). V was trimmed by 0 bases and J by 8 bases, leaving 14 bases between them. Germline assignment: CDR1 SGHNT and CDR2 YYREEE (reference sequence). The CDR3 sequence is 14 residues long. The CDR3 protein is CASSLDPGSLEAFF. The CDR3 DNA follows: TGTGCCAGCAGCTTGGATCCAGGGTCCCTCGAAGCTTTCTTT.

This clone was detected a few times. The chain recombines TRBV6-5 with TRBJ1-1; 9 positions match TRBD1. Per germline, CDR1 MNHEY and CDR2 SVGAGI. V trimming: 7 bases; J trimming: 6 bases; junction bases outside the gene matches: 9. The CDR3 covers 14 residues. CDR3 residues: CASIRWGTGSEAFF. CDR3 nucleotide sequence: TGTGCCAGCATCAGATGGGGGACAGGGTCTGAAGCTTTCTTT.

This chain links TRBV14 with TRBJ2-3; D is unresolved. V lost 3 bases, J lost 1 base, and 8 bases lay in between. Looked up from germline, CDR1 is SGHDN and CDR2 is FVKESK. There are 14 residues in the CDR3. The CDR3 loop is CASSHLEGTDTQYF. The CDR3 nucleotides are TGTGCCAGCAGCCACCTAGAGGGCACAGATACGCAGTATTTT.

This clone was counted once. Here the CDR3 reads CASSPDGTGYYGYTF. DNA of the CDR3: TGCGCCAGCAGCCCGGATGGGACAGGGTACTATGGCTACACCTTC. This chain uses TRBV5-1 with TRBJ1-2; TRBD1 aligns across 9 bases. There are 15 residues in the CDR3. Trimming cost V 4 bases and J 3 bases; bases outside gene matches: 7. From germline, CDR1 is SGHRS and CDR2 YFSETQ.

The V and J genes are TRBV5-1 and TRBJ1-2; D possibly corresponds to TRBD1 (6 bases). The germline CDR1 and CDR2 sequences are SGHRS and YFSETQ. The CDR3 contains 15 residues. V was shortened by 0 bases and J by 7 bases, with 16 bases between the two germline ends. The DNA for the CDR3 is TGCGCCAGCAGCTTGGATGGACAGCTGCCGCCTGGCTACACCTTC. It encodes CASSLDGQLPPGYTF.

J is TRBJ2-2 and V is TRBV4-1; perhaps TRBD1 as D (6 bases). The CDR3 runs to 17 residues. Trimming left V 1 base short and J 4 bases short, with 16 bases between. Germline V gene data show CDR1 as MGHRA and CDR2 as YSYEKL. The CDR3 DNA reads as TGCGCCAGCAGCCAAGTTGGGGGCTTAATACGCACCGGGGAGCTGTTTTTT. This encodes CASSQVGGLIRTGELFF.

This clone is a singleton in its sample. The V gene is TRBV4-1, the J gene TRBJ1-4, with D perhaps matching TRBD1 (5 bases). The CDR3 contains 14 residues. CDR1 and CDR2 from the germline V gene are MGHRA and YSYEKL. Trimming pared 1 base from V and 8 bases from J, leaving 11 bases between. CDR3 sequence reads: CASSQGGLEEKLFF. Here the CDR3 DNA reads TGCGCCAGCAGCCAAGGGGGCTTAGAGGAAAAACTGTTTTTT.

The V gene is TRBV10-3, the J gene TRBJ2-1, with 8 bases matching TRBD2. The V gene end was trimmed by 2 bases and the J gene end by 15 bases; junction bases not matched to a gene: 12. Germline CDR1 ENHRY, CDR2 SYGVKD. This CDR3 is built from 14 residues. As DNA, the CDR3 is TGTGCCATCAGTGAGCGGGAGGGGAACCTTGATGGGTTCTTC. This sequence encodes CAISEREGNLDGFF.

The chain recombines TRBV5-1 with TRBJ2-7; TRBD2 matches at 13 bases. The CDR3 covers 15 residues. Looked up from germline, CDR1 is SGHRS and CDR2 is YFSETQ. The J segment lost 5 bases and the V segment lost 4 bases, leaving 6 bases of the junction unmatched. As DNA, the CDR3 is TGCGCCAGCAGCGCCGGGACTAGCGGGGTCGACGAGCAGTACTTC. Amino acid sequence: CASSAGTSGVDEQYF.